This T cell receptor beta chain was captured in a study of blood T cell repertoires in COVID-19. Repertoires were generated with immunoSEQ multiplex PCR, while TCRdb's copy carries only in-frame clones and drops some. The sample lists approximately 69,000 clones; about 82% were seen once. The TCR was taken from a woman in her sixties with acute or convalescent COVID-19. Sequenced material: peripheral blood.

In nucleotides, the CDR3 is TGTGCCAGCAGAGGGGCGGGACAGACGAACACTGAAGCTTTCTTT. Amino acid sequence: CASRGAGQTNTEAFF. The chain couples TRBV21-1 to TRBJ1-1; TRBD1, the table's D call, was not compared with the DNA. TRBV21-1 is annotated as a pseudogene. CDR3 length equals 15 residues.